The source of this T cell receptor beta chain is a study of control samples from healthy donors and cancer patients. This CDR3 has 15 amino acids. Germline-derived CDR1 and CDR2 are MNHEY and SVGAGI. The germline V and J ends were trimmed by 5 bases and 0 bases, with 10 bases remaining between them. The protocol was immunoSEQ multiplex PCR, while the TCRdb copy is restricted to in-frame clones and leaves out a portion. The sample includes some 110,000 clones, about 93% seen only once; the top ten take about 2.6%. The TCR comes from a man aged 25 to 45 in good health. V is TRBV6-5 and J is TRBJ1-4, with a tentative D call TRBD1 (6 bases). The sample was blood. The CDR3 sequence: CASSPNRATNEKLFF. The CDR3 DNA is TGTGCCAGCAGTCCCAACAGGGCAACTAATGAAAAACTGTTTTTT.